This T cell receptor beta chain was identified during a study of blood T cell repertoires in COVID-19. Study background: From T cells, B-cell-depleted T cells, or PBMCs came the material, which was cDNA or gDNA.

TCRdb's copy holds only in-frame clones and misses some; the assay was immunoSEQ multiplex PCR. The sample holds 100,000 to 120,000 clones, around 83% seen once. The V end was cut by 5 bases, the J end by 1 base, with 12 bases between. CDR3 size: 14 residues. Looked up from germline, CDR1 is LNHNV and CDR2 is YYDKDF (reference sequence). The chain carries TRBV15 and TRBJ2-7; D ambiguous. The sample taken for sequencing was peripheral blood. This clonotype originated in a man in his forties with acute or convalescent COVID-19. The DNA for the CDR3 is TGTGCCACCAGCGACGACGGGTTGTCCTACGAGCAGTACTTC. Amino acids: CATSDDGLSYEQYF.